The 4 T cell receptor beta chains listed next were all sequenced from one sample in a study of CD8 T cells in ankylosing spondylitis. Using its own MiXCR run on the 5' RACE reads, TCRdb lists one record per CDR3 protein. This table has just under 550,000 distinct CDR3 sequences, roughly 13% appearing once. These receptors have no known antigen. Findings of the study overall: Made up of eight or nine highly homologous variants, a TCR beta motif appeared characteristic of ankylosing spondylitis blood.

The sample was blood, either unsorted or a sorted T cell fraction (not recorded which). The receptor source for this set is a male donor with ankylosing spondylitis.

This clonotype was detected many times. An end of the junction differs from the germline gene, which may be a read error. This chain joins TRBV5-1 and TRBJ1-1; 7 bases map to TRBD1. This CDR3 spans 14 amino acids. Germline CDR1 SGHRS, CDR2 YFSETQ. The CDR3 region is CASSPRTGNTEAFF. CDR3 nucleotide sequence: TGTGCCAGCTCACCACGGACAGGGAACACTGAAGCTTTCTTT.

This clonotype was recorded many times. This sequence joins TRBV12-3 or TRBV12-4 and TRBJ1-2; unclear D gene. Trimming took off 3 bases at V and 3 bases at J, with 11 bases between the two ends. This CDR3 comprises 14 residues. The CDR3 is CASSLTGADYGYTF. CDR3 nucleotides: TGTGCCAGCAGTTTGACCGGAGCAGACTATGGCTACACCTTC.

The CDR3 bases are TGTGCCAGCAGTTATATGGGGGTCTACGAGCAGTACTTC. It yields the protein CASSYMGVYEQYF. J is TRBJ2-7 and V is TRBV6-6; D is perhaps TRBD1 or TRBD2 (5 bases each). Germline CDR1 is MNHNY and CDR2 is SVGAGI (reference sequence). CDR3 length: 13 residues. Trimming pared 3 bases from V and 3 bases from J, leaving 9 bases between.

Only a few counts were recorded for this clonotype. This rearrangement joins TRBV2 to TRBJ1-1, with 7 bases aligning to TRBD1. This CDR3 is 13 amino acids long. Germline values: CDR1 SNHLY, CDR2 FYNNEI. V shed 5 bases, J shed 5 bases, and the junction held 5 bases outside the gene matches. CDR3 in amino acids: CASSPGQTTEAFF. The DNA of the CDR3 is TGTGCCAGCAGTCCGGGACAGACGACTGAAGCTTTCTTT.